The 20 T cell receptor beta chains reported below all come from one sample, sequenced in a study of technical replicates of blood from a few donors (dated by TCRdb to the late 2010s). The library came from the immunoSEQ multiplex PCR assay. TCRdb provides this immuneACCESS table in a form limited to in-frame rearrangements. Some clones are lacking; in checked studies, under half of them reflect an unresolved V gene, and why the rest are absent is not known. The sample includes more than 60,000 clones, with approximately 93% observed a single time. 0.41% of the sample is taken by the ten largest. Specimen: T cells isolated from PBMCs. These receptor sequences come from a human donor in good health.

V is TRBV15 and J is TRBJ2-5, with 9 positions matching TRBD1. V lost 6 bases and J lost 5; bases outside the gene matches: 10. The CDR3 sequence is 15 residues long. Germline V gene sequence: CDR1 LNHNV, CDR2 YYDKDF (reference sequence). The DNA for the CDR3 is TGTGCCACCAGTACCCCCGGGACAGGGAGGGAGACCCAGTACTTC. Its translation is CATSTPGTGRETQYF.

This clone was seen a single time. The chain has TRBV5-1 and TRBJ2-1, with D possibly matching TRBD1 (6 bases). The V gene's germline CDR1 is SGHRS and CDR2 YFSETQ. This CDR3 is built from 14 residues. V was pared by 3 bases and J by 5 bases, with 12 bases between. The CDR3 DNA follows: TGCGCCAGCAGCTCAGGGGAGACCCACAATGAGCAGTTCTTC. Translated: CASSSGETHNEQFF.

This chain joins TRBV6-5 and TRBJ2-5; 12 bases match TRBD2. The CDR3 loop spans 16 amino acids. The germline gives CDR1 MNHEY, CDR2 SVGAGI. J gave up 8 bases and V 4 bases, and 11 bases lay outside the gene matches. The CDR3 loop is CASSSFLAGGRKTQYF. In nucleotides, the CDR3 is TGTGCCAGCAGTTCCTTTCTAGCGGGAGGGAGGAAAACCCAGTACTTC.

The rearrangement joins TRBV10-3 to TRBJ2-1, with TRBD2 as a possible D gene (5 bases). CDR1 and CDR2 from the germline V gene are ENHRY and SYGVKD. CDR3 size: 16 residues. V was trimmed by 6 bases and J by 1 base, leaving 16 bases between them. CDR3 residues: CAIRDRSPGSYNEQFF. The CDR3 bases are TGTGCCATCAGGGACCGGAGCCCGGGGTCCTACAATGAGCAGTTCTTC.

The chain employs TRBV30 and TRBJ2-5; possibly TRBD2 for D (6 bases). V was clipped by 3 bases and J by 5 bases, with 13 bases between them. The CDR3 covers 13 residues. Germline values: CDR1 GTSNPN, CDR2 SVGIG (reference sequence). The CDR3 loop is CAWRYGSAETQYF. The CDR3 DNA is TGTGCCTGGAGGTACGGGAGCGCGGAGACCCAGTACTTC.

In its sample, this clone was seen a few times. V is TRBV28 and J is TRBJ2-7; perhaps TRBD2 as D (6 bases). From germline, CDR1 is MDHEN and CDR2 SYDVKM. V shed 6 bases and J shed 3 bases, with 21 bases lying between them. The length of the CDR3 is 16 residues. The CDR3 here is CASSPIGGGIGYEQYF. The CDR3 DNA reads TGTGCCAGCAGCCCCATAGGTGGAGGGATAGGCTACGAGCAGTACTTC.

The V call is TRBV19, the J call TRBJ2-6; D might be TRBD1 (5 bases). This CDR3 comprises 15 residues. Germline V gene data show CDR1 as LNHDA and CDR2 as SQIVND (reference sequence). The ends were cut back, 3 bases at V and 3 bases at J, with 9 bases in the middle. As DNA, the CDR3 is TGTGCCAGTAGTATCAGGGTCAGTGGGGCCAACGTCCTGACTTTC. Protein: CASSIRVSGANVLTF.

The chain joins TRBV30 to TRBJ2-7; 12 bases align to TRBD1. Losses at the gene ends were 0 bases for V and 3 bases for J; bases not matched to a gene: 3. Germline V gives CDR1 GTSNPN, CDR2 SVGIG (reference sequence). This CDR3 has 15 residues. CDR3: CAWSVRDRGRYEQYF. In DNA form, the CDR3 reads TGTGCCTGGAGTGTACGGGACAGGGGGCGCTACGAGCAGTACTTC.

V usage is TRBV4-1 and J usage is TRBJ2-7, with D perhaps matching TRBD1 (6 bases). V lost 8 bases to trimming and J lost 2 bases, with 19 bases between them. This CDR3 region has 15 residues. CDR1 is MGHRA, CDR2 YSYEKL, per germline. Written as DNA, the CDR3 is TGCGCCAGCGGTGGGGAGAGACAGGCACCCTACGAGCAGTACTTC. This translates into CASGGERQAPYEQYF.

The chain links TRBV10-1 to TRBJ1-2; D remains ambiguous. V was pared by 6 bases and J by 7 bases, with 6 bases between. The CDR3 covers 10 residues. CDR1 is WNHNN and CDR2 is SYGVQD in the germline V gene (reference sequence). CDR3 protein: CASSPIGYTF. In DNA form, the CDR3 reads TGCGCCAGCAGCCCTATTGGCTACACCTTC.

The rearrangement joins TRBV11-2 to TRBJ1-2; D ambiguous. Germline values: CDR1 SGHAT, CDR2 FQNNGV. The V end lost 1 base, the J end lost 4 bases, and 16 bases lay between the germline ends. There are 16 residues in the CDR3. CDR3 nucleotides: TGTGCCAGCAGCTTAGGGGAGGCGCGGGGAGGCTATGGCTACACCTTC. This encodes CASSLGEARGGYGYTF.

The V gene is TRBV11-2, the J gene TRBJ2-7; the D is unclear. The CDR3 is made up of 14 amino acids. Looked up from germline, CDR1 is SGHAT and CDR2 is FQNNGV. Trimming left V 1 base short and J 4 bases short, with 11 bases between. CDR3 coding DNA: TGTGCCAGCAGCTTAGTTAGAGGAACTTACGAGCAGTACTTC. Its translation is CASSLVRGTYEQYF.

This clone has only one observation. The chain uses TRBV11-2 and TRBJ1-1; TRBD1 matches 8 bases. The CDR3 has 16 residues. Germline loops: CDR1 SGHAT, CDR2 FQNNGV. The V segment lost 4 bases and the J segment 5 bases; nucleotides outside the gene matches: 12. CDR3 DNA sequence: TGTGCCAGCAGCTACCCCCTGGACAGGGTTCTGACTGAAGCTTTCTTT. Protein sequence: CASSYPLDRVLTEAFF.

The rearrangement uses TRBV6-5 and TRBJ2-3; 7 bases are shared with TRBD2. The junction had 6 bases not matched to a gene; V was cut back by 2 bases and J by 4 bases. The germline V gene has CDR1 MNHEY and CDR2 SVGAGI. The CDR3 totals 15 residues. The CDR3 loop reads CASSYGGDGPDTQYF. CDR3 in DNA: TGTGCCAGCAGTTACGGGGGGGACGGACCAGATACGCAGTATTTT.

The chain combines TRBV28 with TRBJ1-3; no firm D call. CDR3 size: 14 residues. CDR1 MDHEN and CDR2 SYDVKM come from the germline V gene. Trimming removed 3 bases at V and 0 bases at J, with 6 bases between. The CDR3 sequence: CASSLAHSGNTIYF. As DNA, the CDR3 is TGTGCCAGCAGTTTGGCCCACTCTGGAAACACCATATATTTT. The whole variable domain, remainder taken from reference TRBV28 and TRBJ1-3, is DVKVTQSSRYLVKRTGEKVFLECVQDMDHENMFWYRQDPGLGLRLIYFSYDVKMKEKGDIPEGYSVSREKKERFSLILESASTNQTSMYLCASSLAHSGNTIYFGEGSWLTVV.

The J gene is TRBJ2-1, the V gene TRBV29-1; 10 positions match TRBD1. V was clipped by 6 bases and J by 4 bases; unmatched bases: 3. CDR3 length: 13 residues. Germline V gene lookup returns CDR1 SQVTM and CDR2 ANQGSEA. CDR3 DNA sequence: TGCAGCGTGGGACAGGGGCGATACAATGAGCAGTTCTTC. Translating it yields CSVGQGRYNEQFF.

The CDR3 coding sequence is TGTGCCAGCAGTTACTTCCAGGGGGGCGACGAGCAGTACTTC. Translating gives CASSYFQGGDEQYF. The chain joins TRBV6-5 to TRBJ2-7; weak D call: TRBD1 (7 bases). Germline V gene sequence: CDR1 MNHEY, CDR2 SVGAGI. The CDR3 has 14 amino acids. The V and J ends lost 1 base and 5 bases respectively, with 12 bases between them.

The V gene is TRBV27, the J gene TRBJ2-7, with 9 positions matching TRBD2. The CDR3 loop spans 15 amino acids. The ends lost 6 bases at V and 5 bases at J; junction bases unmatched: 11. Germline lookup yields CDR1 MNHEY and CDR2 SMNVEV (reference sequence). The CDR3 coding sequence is TGTGCCAGCAGCTCAGGGGTAGCGGGAGTCAACGAGCAGTACTTC. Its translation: CASSSGVAGVNEQYF.

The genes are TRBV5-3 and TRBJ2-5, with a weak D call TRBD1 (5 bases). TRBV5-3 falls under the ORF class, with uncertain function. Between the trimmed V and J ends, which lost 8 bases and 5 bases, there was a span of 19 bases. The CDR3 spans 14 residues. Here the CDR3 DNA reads TGTGCCAGGGCGAGGCAGGGAAGATTGGAGACCCAGTACTTC. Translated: CARARQGRLETQYF.

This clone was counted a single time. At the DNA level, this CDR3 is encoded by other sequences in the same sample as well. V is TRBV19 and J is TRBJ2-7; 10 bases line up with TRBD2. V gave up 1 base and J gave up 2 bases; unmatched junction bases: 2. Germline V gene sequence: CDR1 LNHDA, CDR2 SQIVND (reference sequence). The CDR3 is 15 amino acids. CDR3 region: CASSIVLAGAYEQYF. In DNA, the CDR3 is TGTGCCAGTAGTATAGTTCTAGCGGGAGCCTACGAGCAGTACTTC.